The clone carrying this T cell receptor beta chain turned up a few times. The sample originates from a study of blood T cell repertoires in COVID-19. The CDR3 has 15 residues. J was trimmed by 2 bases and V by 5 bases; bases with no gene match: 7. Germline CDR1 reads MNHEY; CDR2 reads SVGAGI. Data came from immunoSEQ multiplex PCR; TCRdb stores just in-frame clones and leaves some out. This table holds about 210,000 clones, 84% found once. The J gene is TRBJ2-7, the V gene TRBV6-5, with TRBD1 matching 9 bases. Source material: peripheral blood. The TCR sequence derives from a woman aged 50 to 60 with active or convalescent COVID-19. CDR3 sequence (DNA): TGTGCCAGCAGTACCGGGACAGGGCATACCTACGAGCAGTACTTC. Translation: CASSTGTGHTYEQYF.